The 24 T cell receptor beta chains reported below all come from one sample, sequenced in a study of T cell repertoires in cytomegalovirus infection. From the reads, TCRdb called clonotypes with MiXCR, one entry per CDR3 protein. The data contain hundreds of thousands of distinct CDR3 sequences, roughly 36% of them singletons. Antigen specificity for these receptors is unknown. The specimen comprised cultured PBMCs, sampled from culture after CMV antigen stimulation. The origin of the receptors is a human donor in good health (CMV status not recorded). Some clones in this sample may be carry-over from other donors' samples.

This clonotype was counted at least ten times. The chain has TRBV7-8 and TRBJ2-7; D call uncertain. Germline V lookup: CDR1 SGHVS, CDR2 FQNEAQ. The V end lost 2 bases, the J end lost 2 bases, and 10 bases lay between the germline ends. This CDR3 contains 14 residues. The CDR3 sequence is CASSLRLKAYEQYF. The CDR3 DNA reads as TGTGCCAGCAGCTTAAGACTTAAAGCCTACGAGCAGTACTTC.

The chain carries TRBV28 and TRBJ1-5; no clear D. The germline V gene encodes CDR1 MDHEN and CDR2 SYDVKM. CDR3 size: 13 residues. Trimming took 5 bases from V and 4 from J, leaving 9 bases between them. The CDR3 sequence is CASSMSGNQPQHF. CDR3 DNA sequence: TGTGCCAGCAGTATGTCGGGTAATCAGCCCCAGCATTTT.

The genes are TRBV15 and TRBJ1-2; no clear D. Trimming stripped 1 base from V and 4 bases from J, with 13 bases between. The germline CDR1 and CDR2 sequences are LNHNV and YYDKDF (reference sequence). The CDR3 contains 15 residues. The CDR3 nucleotides read TGTGCCACCAGCAGAGTGGGAGGCCTTGGCTATGGCTACACCTTC. This codes for CATSRVGGLGYGYTF.

The gene calls are TRBV6-5 and TRBJ2-5, with 7 bases aligning to TRBD2. Unmatched junction bases numbered 11, after V lost 0 bases and J lost 7 bases. This CDR3 is 16 amino acids long. Germline CDR1 and CDR2: MNHEY and SVGAGI. CDR3 DNA: TGTGCCAGCAGTTACTCACCCCCCGGCGGGGGTGGGACCCAGTACTTC. Encoded protein: CASSYSPPGGGGTQYF.

The chain recombines TRBV4-1 with TRBJ1-6; no firm D call. Germline CDR1 reads MGHRA; CDR2 reads YSYEKL. The CDR3 spans 17 residues. Trimming removed 4 bases at V and 0 bases at J, with 13 bases between. The CDR3 reads CASSRVGAGSYNSPLHF. The CDR3 DNA follows: TGCGCCAGCAGCCGGGTAGGAGCCGGCTCCTATAATTCACCCCTCCACTTT.

This clonotype was picked up one time. V is TRBV5-6 and J is TRBJ2-1, with 10 bases fitting TRBD1. Germline V gene lookup returns CDR1 SGHDT and CDR2 YYEEEE. CDR3 length: 14 residues. Germline trimming cut 2 bases from V and 9 bases from J; bases unmatched to any gene: 5. CDR3 in DNA: TGTGCCAGCAGCTTTGACAGGGGGCGGCGTGAGCAGTTCTTC. Amino acid sequence: CASSFDRGRREQFF.

The V and J genes are TRBV6-1 and TRBJ1-1; D perhaps matches TRBD1 (6 bases). Germline assignment: CDR1 MNHNS and CDR2 SASEGT. Trimming took off 4 bases at V and 11 bases at J, with 14 bases between the two ends. This CDR3 has 12 amino acids. This CDR3 is CASSARGNRAFF. Here the CDR3 DNA reads TGTGCCAGCAGTGCGAGGGGGAATCGGGCTTTCTTT.

This clonotype was seen more than once but under ten times. The V call is TRBV6-2 or TRBV6-3, the J call TRBJ2-7; D uncertain. There are 13 residues in the CDR3. CDR1 is MNHEY and CDR2 is SVGEGT in the germline V gene. The ends were cut back, 7 bases at V and 0 bases at J, with 10 bases in the middle. The CDR3 reads CASTQAGSYEQYF. The CDR3 coding sequence is TGTGCCAGCACCCAGGCCGGCTCCTACGAGCAGTACTTC.

The chain has TRBV11-2 and TRBJ2-2; 8 nucleotides line up with TRBD1. Trimming at V came to 0 bases and at J to 6 bases, leaving 9 bases not matched to a gene. The CDR3 is 17 amino acids. Germline CDR1 SGHAT, CDR2 FQNNGV. The CDR3 bases are TGTGCCAGCAGCTTAGATGCTGGGACAGGACGAGCCGGGGAGCTGTTTTTT. It is translated as CASSLDAGTGRAGELFF.

V usage is TRBV5-1 and J usage is TRBJ2-1; 7 bases are a match to TRBD2. This CDR3 is built from 13 residues. Germline V CDR1 and CDR2: SGHRS, YFSETQ. V dropped 5 bases and J dropped 8; count of bases not matched to a gene: 7. The CDR3 region is CASSIQRDYEQFF. DNA for the CDR3: TGCGCCAGCAGTATTCAGCGGGACTATGAGCAGTTCTTC. The whole variable domain, remainder taken from reference TRBV5-1 and TRBJ2-1, is KAGVTQTPRYLIKTRGQQVTLSCSPISGHRSVSWYQQTPGQGLQFLFEYFSETQRNKGNFPGRFSGRQFSNSRSEMNVSTLELGDSALYLCASSIQRDYEQFFGPGTRLTVL.

This rearrangement joins TRBV11-2 to TRBJ2-7; TRBD2 matches at 7 bases. J gave up 6 bases and V 4 bases, and 9 bases lay outside the gene matches. Germline CDR1 is SGHAT and CDR2 is FQNNGV. This CDR3 region has 14 residues. DNA of the CDR3: TGTGCCAGCAGCTCAACGTGGGGGGGAAGCGAGCAGTACTTC. This translates into CASSSTWGGSEQYF.

This clonotype has a single count. A much bigger clone sits one base away, suggesting this may be a read error. The CDR3 here is CVSSQGGEQFF. CDR3 in DNA: TGTGTCAGCTCCCAAGGCGGTGAGCAGTTCTTC. The chain combines TRBV7-2 with TRBJ2-1; no firm D call. Germline V gene sequence: CDR1 SGHTA, CDR2 FQGNSA. CDR3 length: 11 residues.

The V and J genes are TRBV20-1 and TRBJ2-1; D remains ambiguous. Trimming took 4 bases from V and 0 from J, leaving 7 bases between them. In germline, CDR1 is DFQATT, CDR2 SNEGSKA (reference sequence). The CDR3 has 13 amino acids. CDR3 region: CSAMDDSYNEQFF. The CDR3 DNA reads TGCAGTGCTATGGACGACTCCTACAATGAGCAGTTCTTC.

The CDR3 is CASSLMTGNNSPLHF. The CDR3 region has the DNA TGTGCCAGCTCACTGATGACGGGGAATAATTCACCCCTCCACTTT. The rearrangement links TRBV18 to TRBJ1-6; D is ambiguous. V lost 4 bases and J lost 5, with 12 bases in between. The CDR3 contains 15 residues. Germline loops: CDR1 KGHSH, CDR2 LQKENI.

The chain uses TRBV6-1 and TRBJ2-1; no clear D gene. Per germline, CDR1 MNHNS and CDR2 SASEGT. CDR3 length equals 15 residues. The ends were cut back, 0 bases at V and 4 bases at J, with 10 bases in the middle. The CDR3 is CASSEAPDNYNEQFF. In DNA form, the CDR3 reads TGTGCCAGCAGTGAAGCGCCCGACAATTACAATGAGCAGTTCTTC.

The J gene is TRBJ2-6, the V gene TRBV30, with D unclear. The CDR3 length is 14 residues. Germline lookup yields CDR1 GTSNPN and CDR2 SVGIG (reference sequence). The V and J ends lost 1 base and 4 bases respectively, with 8 bases between them. The CDR3 DNA follows: TGTGCCTGGAGTGAAGGTTACGGGGCCAACGTCCTGACTTTC. Its translation is CAWSEGYGANVLTF.

The gene calls are TRBV7-9 and TRBJ2-7; 8 positions agree with TRBD1. The ends lost 7 bases at V and 5 bases at J; junction bases unmatched: 7. Germline V gene data show CDR1 as SEHNR and CDR2 as FQNEAQ (reference sequence). The CDR3 sequence is 13 residues long. CDR3 bases: TGTGCCAGCAAGCGCGGGACAGGTGACGAGCAGTACTTC. Translating it yields CASKRGTGDEQYF.

This clonotype turned up a few times. The chain combines TRBV10-3 with TRBJ2-3, with TRBD2 identical over 9 bases. CDR3 length: 14 residues. The germline V gene encodes CDR1 ENHRY and CDR2 SYGVKD. The J segment lost 4 bases and the V segment lost 4 bases, leaving 3 bases of the junction unmatched. The CDR3 DNA sequence: TGTGCCATCAGTGCAAGGACTAGCGCAGATACGCAGTATTTT. Translating it yields CAISARTSADTQYF.

The chain joins TRBV7-9 to TRBJ2-7; 7 bases map to TRBD1. From germline, CDR1 is SEHNR and CDR2 FQNEAQ (reference sequence). The trim removed 5 bases at V and 2 bases at J, leaving 6 bases unmatched. CDR3 length: 14 residues. The DNA for the CDR3 is TGTGCCAGCAGCGACACCGGGACAGCCTACGAGCAGTACTTC. Translated, it gives CASSDTGTAYEQYF. Full variable domain (outside the CDR3, taken from reference TRBV7-9 and TRBJ2-7): DTGVSQNPRHKITKRGQNVTFRCDPISEHNRLYWYRQTLGQGPEFLTYFQNEAQLEKSRLLSDRFSAERPKGSFSTLEIQRTEQGDSAMYLCASSDTGTAYEQYFGPGTRLTVT.

The chain employs TRBV7-2 and TRBJ2-1; the D gene is possibly TRBD2 (5 bases). Deletions cut 3 bases from V and 8 bases from J, with 17 bases between. Germline loops: CDR1 SGHTA, CDR2 FQGNSA. The length of the CDR3 is 15 residues. CDR3 sequence: CASSFLTGTRDEQFF. CDR3 DNA sequence: TGTGCCAGCAGCTTCTTGACGGGAACTCGCGATGAGCAGTTCTTC.

The rearrangement links TRBV7-6 to TRBJ2-2; either TRBD1 or TRBD2 may supply D (5 bases each). V was pared by 5 bases and J by 6 bases, with 10 bases between. Germline loops: CDR1 SGHVS, CDR2 FNYEAQ. The CDR3 is 13 amino acids. In nucleotides, the CDR3 is TGTGCCAGCAGCACCAGGGACCCCGGGGAGCTGTTTTTT. It codes for CASSTRDPGELFF.

V gene TRBV7-2 combines with J gene TRBJ2-1; D not resolved. Deletions cut 5 bases from V and 0 bases from J, with 8 bases between. The CDR3 has 14 amino acids. The germline V gene has CDR1 SGHTA and CDR2 FQGNSA. The chain's CDR3 is CASSMRTSYNEQFF. CDR3 coding DNA: TGTGCCAGCAGCATGCGGACCTCCTACAATGAGCAGTTCTTC.

This rearrangement joins TRBV6-5 to TRBJ1-4; unclear D gene. This CDR3 spans 16 amino acids. With 6 bases removed from V and 0 bases from J, the gap between germline ends came to 14 bases. Germline V gene data show CDR1 as MNHEY and CDR2 as SVGAGI. This CDR3 is CASSRIHTATNEKLFF. In nucleotides, the CDR3 is TGTGCCAGCAGCCGAATCCACACCGCAACTAATGAAAAACTGTTTTTT.

The chain joins TRBV5-1 to TRBJ1-6, with TRBD1 as a possible D gene (5 bases). The germline V and J ends were trimmed by 5 bases and 8 bases, with 17 bases remaining between them. The CDR3 covers 15 residues. Germline CDR1 SGHRS, CDR2 YFSETQ. The CDR3 spells CASRSQDQRDSPLHF. CDR3 coding DNA: TGCGCCAGCAGATCACAGGATCAGCGGGATTCACCCCTCCACTTT.